The 29 T cell receptor beta chains below come from one sample, sequenced in a study of CD8 T cells in ankylosing spondylitis. The study's findings and limits: Ankylosing spondylitis blood appeared to carry a characteristic TCR beta motif of several highly homologous variants.

Antigens of these TCRs are unknown. TCRdb processed the 5' RACE reads anew with MiXCR; each CDR3 protein has one entry. The table shows over 400,000 distinct CDR3 sequences, with about 24% occurring only once. The material sequenced was blood, either unsorted or a sorted T cell fraction (not recorded which). The receptors shown here come from a male donor with ankylosing spondylitis.

The chain employs TRBV24-1 and TRBJ2-2; 10 bases are a match to TRBD2. With V trimmed by 0 bases and J by 6 bases, 6 bases remained unmatched. This CDR3 comprises 17 residues. Germline CDR1 KGHDR, CDR2 SFDVKD. The CDR3 DNA reads TGTGCCACCAGTGATTTGCGGCTAGCGGGAGAAGCCGGGGAGCTGTTTTTT. Amino acid sequence: CATSDLRLAGEAGELFF.

This clonotype was seen a few times. This chain links TRBV27 with TRBJ2-1; 15 positions agree with TRBD2. Germline V gene data show CDR1 as MNHEY and CDR2 as SMNVEV (reference sequence). V dropped 5 bases and J dropped 10; count of bases not matched to a gene: 9. The CDR3 length is 16 residues. CDR3 sequence: CASSPGTSGRPREQFF. The CDR3 DNA is TGTGCCAGCAGTCCTGGGACTAGCGGGAGGCCCAGAGAGCAGTTCTTC.

The genes are TRBV5-1 and TRBJ2-3, with 13 bases matching TRBD2. This CDR3 region has 17 residues. Germline V gene sequence: CDR1 SGHRS, CDR2 YFSETQ. Trimming at V came to 4 bases and at J to 3 bases, leaving 8 bases not matched to a gene. The CDR3 protein is CASSQPWTSGRTDTQYF. The CDR3 region has the DNA TGCGCCAGCAGCCAACCCTGGACTAGCGGGAGAACAGATACGCAGTATTTT.

This clonotype was observed a few times. This sequence joins TRBV20-1 and TRBJ2-7, with TRBD2 identical over 7 bases. V lost 3 bases to trimming and J lost 0 bases; unmatched junction nucleotides: 5. Germline CDR1 is DFQATT and CDR2 is SNEGSKA (reference sequence). The CDR3 covers 14 residues. Here the CDR3 DNA reads TGCAGTGCTAGGAGCGGGACTCTCTCCTACGAGCAGTACTTC. It specifies CSARSGTLSYEQYF.

The chain recombines TRBV4-2 with TRBJ2-3; D possibly corresponds to TRBD1 (6 bases). Germline V CDR1 and CDR2: LGHNA, YNFKEQ. The CDR3 runs to 14 residues. V was trimmed by 4 bases and J by 5 bases, leaving 13 bases between them. The CDR3 region is CASSRPTGQDTQYF. In DNA, the CDR3 is TGTGCCAGCAGCCGACCGACAGGACAAGATACGCAGTATTTT.

The CDR3 DNA follows: TGTGCCAGCAGCGGGTCCAGGGGGTTCACCGGGGAGCTGTTTTTT. Translating it yields CASSGSRGFTGELFF. The chain carries TRBV11-3 and TRBJ2-2, with 7 positions matching TRBD1. The length of the CDR3 is 15 residues. V was clipped by 5 bases and J by 4 bases; unmatched bases: 7. Germline V gene lookup returns CDR1 SGHNT and CDR2 YENEEA.

The V and J genes are TRBV14 and TRBJ1-1, with 7 bases aligning to TRBD1. Germline values: CDR1 SGHDN, CDR2 FVKESK. V lost 5 bases, J lost 8 bases, and 8 bases stayed unmatched. The CDR3 runs to 13 residues. The CDR3 DNA reads TGTGCCAGCAGCGCGGGACAGAAAGAAGAAGCTTTCTTT. Its translation is CASSAGQKEEAFF.

This rearrangement joins TRBV7-9 to TRBJ2-3, with TRBD2 as a possible D gene (7 bases). The V gene lost 9 bases and the J gene lost 0 bases, with 13 bases spanning the gap. Germline CDR1 is SEHNR and CDR2 is FQNEAQ (reference sequence). The CDR3 sequence is 14 residues long. CDR3 bases: TGTGCCAGTGGGGGGGCCCGAAGCACAGATACGCAGTATTTT. This gives the protein CASGGARSTDTQYF.

This clonotype was seen a few times. The chain is built from TRBV27 and TRBJ2-7; 14 bases fit TRBD2. V trimming: 5 bases; J trimming: 4 bases; junction bases outside the gene matches: 7. Germline-derived CDR1 and CDR2 are MNHEY and SMNVEV (reference sequence). The CDR3 is made up of 16 amino acids. The CDR3 is CASSPGLAGVRYEQYF. The CDR3, as DNA: TGTGCCAGCAGTCCGGGACTAGCGGGAGTGAGATACGAGCAGTACTTC.

The chain uses TRBV10-3 and TRBJ1-1, with TRBD1 matching 10 bases. V trimming: 6 bases; J trimming: 1 base; junction bases outside the gene matches: 5. Per the germline V gene, CDR1 is ENHRY and CDR2 is SYGVKD. The CDR3 extends over 15 amino acids. CDR3 bases: TGTGCCATCAGGGACGACAGGGGGCCGAACACTGAAGCTTTCTTT. It codes for CAIRDDRGPNTEAFF.

This chain links TRBV5-1 with TRBJ2-3; 8 nucleotides align to TRBD2. J gave up 1 base and V 0 bases, and 4 bases lay outside the gene matches. The CDR3 is made up of 16 amino acids. CDR1 SGHRS and CDR2 YFSETQ come from the germline V gene. CDR3 in amino acids: CASSLVASGRTDTQYF. The CDR3 nucleotides read TGCGCCAGCAGCTTGGTGGCTAGCGGGCGCACAGATACGCAGTATTTT. The entire variable domain, with the rest obtained from reference TRBV5-1 and TRBJ2-3, is as follows: KAGVTQTPRYLIKTRGQQVTLSCSPISGHRSVSWYQQTPGQGLQFLFEYFSETQRNKGNFPGRFSGRQFSNSRSEMNVSTLELGDSALYLCASSLVASGRTDTQYFGPGTRLTVL.

The genes are TRBV20-1 and TRBJ2-7, with D unresolved. This CDR3 has 11 residues. Trimming cost V 1 base and J 4 bases, with 5 bases left between them. CDR1 and CDR2 (germline): DFQATT, SNEGSKA (reference sequence). CDR3 nucleotides: TGCAGTGCTAGAGGGGGATACGAGCAGTACGTC. Translation: CSARGGYEQYV.

This clonotype was observed a handful of times. The rearrangement joins TRBV12-3 or TRBV12-4 to TRBJ1-4; no firm D call. CDR3 length: 15 residues. V lost 6 bases to trimming and J lost 7 bases, with 18 bases between them. CDR3 protein: CASSTTRLVFEKLFF. The CDR3 nucleotides are TGTGCCAGCAGCACCACAAGGCTTGTTTTTGAAAAACTGTTTTTT.

The chain couples TRBV5-1 to TRBJ1-1; 7 bases are a match to TRBD1. With V trimmed by 0 bases and J by 8 bases, 1 base remained unmatched. The CDR3 spans 12 residues. Germline CDR1 and CDR2: SGHRS and YFSETQ. The CDR3 bases are TGCGCCAGCAGCTTGGAACAGGGGGAAGCTTTCTTT. This translates into CASSLEQGEAFF.

V gene TRBV14 combines with J gene TRBJ2-3; TRBD2 matches at 13 bases. The CDR3 contains 15 residues. Unmatched junction bases numbered 7, after V lost 3 bases and J lost 10 bases. The germline V gene has CDR1 SGHDN and CDR2 FVKESK. The DNA of the CDR3 is TGTGCCAGCAGCCAGACGACTAGCGGGAGGTCCTCGCAGTATTTT. As protein: CASSQTTSGRSSQYF.

This clonotype was counted a few times. This chain connects TRBV3-1 to TRBJ2-7, with D perhaps TRBD2 (6 bases). The V gene lost 2 bases and the J gene lost 7 bases, with 24 bases spanning the gap. The CDR3 runs 17 residues. Germline-derived CDR1 and CDR2 are LGHDT and YNNKEL (reference sequence). This chain's CDR3 is CASSQFRETGLSREQYV. The CDR3 DNA reads TGTGCCAGCAGCCAATTTCGGGAGACGGGCCTTTCGAGGGAGCAGTACGTC.

This clonotype was found a few times. The J gene is TRBJ1-1, the V gene TRBV5-1; TRBD1 aligns across 8 bases. This CDR3 region has 15 residues. Unmatched junction bases numbered 5, after V lost 0 bases and J lost 4 bases. The V gene's germline CDR1 is SGHRS and CDR2 YFSETQ. In nucleotides, the CDR3 is TGCGCCAGCAGCTTGGACAGGGGGATGGCCACTGAAGCTTTCTTT. The encoded protein is CASSLDRGMATEAFF.

The chain is built from TRBV7-9 and TRBJ1-2; possible D gene TRBD1, 6 bases. Per germline, CDR1 SEHNR and CDR2 FQNEAQ (reference sequence). Trimming cost V 6 bases and J 8 bases, with 19 bases left between them. The CDR3 extends over 14 amino acids. The CDR3: CASSYLEGVGGYTF. The CDR3 DNA is TGTGCCAGCAGTTACTTGGAGGGGGTGGGAGGCTACACCTTC.

This clonotype has a handful of counts. V is TRBV7-2 and J is TRBJ1-1; the match to TRBD1 covers 8 bases. CDR3 length equals 15 residues. Germline V CDR1 and CDR2: SGHTA, FQGNSA. V lost 3 bases to trimming and J lost 0 bases; unmatched junction nucleotides: 3. This chain's CDR3 is CASSLRTGMNTEAFF. In nucleotides, the CDR3 is TGTGCCAGCAGCTTGAGGACAGGGATGAACACTGAAGCTTTCTTT.

This chain joins TRBV20-1 and TRBJ2-7; possible D gene TRBD2, 6 bases. Germline values: CDR1 DFQATT, CDR2 SNEGSKA (reference sequence). Trimming left V 2 bases short and J 4 bases short, with 12 bases between. The CDR3 is made up of 13 amino acids. DNA of the CDR3: TGCAGTGCTAGATTTGCGGGGAGATACGAGCAGTACTTC. Protein: CSARFAGRYEQYF.

The DNA for the CDR3 is TGTGCCAGCAGCTTAGAAGCGGGCAGGGCCGATGGCTACACCTTC. Residues: CASSLEAGRADGYTF. The chain carries TRBV7-2 and TRBJ1-2; D might be TRBD1 (5 bases). Trimming stripped 1 base from V and 6 bases from J, with 15 bases between. CDR3 size: 15 residues. Germline V CDR1 and CDR2: SGHTA, FQGNSA.

The chain joins TRBV20-1 to TRBJ2-1; D not certain. Trimming removed 1 base from V and 5 bases from J, with 9 bases in between. The length of the CDR3 is 13 residues. Germline CDR1 reads DFQATT; CDR2 reads SNEGSKA (reference sequence). The CDR3 loop is CSARVRPNNEQFF. DNA for the CDR3: TGCAGTGCTAGAGTGCGACCTAACAATGAGCAGTTCTTC.

This clonotype occurred many times. V is TRBV18 and J is TRBJ2-1, with TRBD2 identical over 7 bases. CDR1 is KGHSH, CDR2 LQKENI, per germline. CDR3 length: 15 residues. The V and J ends lost 4 bases and 9 bases, in that order; junction bases with no gene match: 12. The CDR3 loop reads CASSLQGLIKGEQFF. The CDR3 nucleotides are TGTGCCAGCTCACTTCAGGGACTAATCAAGGGTGAGCAGTTCTTC.

This clonotype was detected only a few times. CDR3 DNA: TGCGCCAGCAGACGTGGAGAGGGGGCCTCCTACGAGCAGTACTTC. It encodes CASRRGEGASYEQYF. This chain connects TRBV5-1 to TRBJ2-7; TRBD1 matches 7 bases. Trimming took 5 bases from V and 0 from J; bases not matched to a gene: 8. The germline gives CDR1 SGHRS, CDR2 YFSETQ. The CDR3 contains 15 residues. Supplemented by reference TRBV5-1 and TRBJ2-7, the full variable domain reads KAGVTQTPRYLIKTRGQQVTLSCSPISGHRSVSWYQQTPGQGLQFLFEYFSETQRNKGNFPGRFSGRQFSNSRSEMNVSTLELGDSALYLCASRRGEGASYEQYFGPGTRLTVT.

This clonotype was seen repeatedly, ten times or more. One end of the junction fails to match germline, which may point to a read error. The chain joins TRBV5-1 to TRBJ1-5; 8 nucleotides line up with TRBD1. This CDR3 is 15 amino acids long. Germline CDR1 is SGHRS and CDR2 is YFSETQ. CDR3 sequence reads: CASSLGQGAGQPQHF. The CDR3 DNA sequence: TGTGCCAGCAGTTTGGGGCAGGGGGCCGGACAGCCCCAGCATTTT.

This chain joins TRBV2 and TRBJ2-3; 10 positions match TRBD1. This CDR3 region has 15 residues. Trimming took 5 bases from V and 1 from J; bases not matched to a gene: 3. The germline V gene has CDR1 SNHLY and CDR2 FYNNEI. CDR3: CASSYDRGRTDTQYF. The CDR3 bases are TGTGCCAGCAGTTATGACAGGGGGCGCACAGATACGCAGTATTTT.

This chain joins TRBV4-1 and TRBJ2-7; 10 bases align to TRBD2. The length of the CDR3 is 16 residues. The germline V gene has CDR1 MGHRA and CDR2 YSYEKL. J lost 2 bases, V lost 8 bases, and 12 bases had no gene match. The CDR3 DNA follows: TGCGCCAGCGGCCGCCTACTAGCGGGAAGGCCCTACGAGCAGTACGTC. It translates to CASGRLLAGRPYEQYV.

The rearrangement links TRBV20-1 to TRBJ1-2, with D tentatively TRBD1 (5 bases). The germline V and J ends were trimmed by 1 base and 1 base, with 13 bases remaining between them. Germline CDR1 reads DFQATT; CDR2 reads SNEGSKA (reference sequence). There are 15 residues in the CDR3. CDR3 nucleotide sequence: TGCAGTGCTAGAGTGGGTCAGGGATTTAACTATGGCTACACCTTC. Residues: CSARVGQGFNYGYTF.

The chain carries TRBV7-9 and TRBJ1-5; no definite D call. Trimming took 3 bases from V and 0 from J, leaving 9 bases between them. The CDR3 runs to 15 residues. Germline loops: CDR1 SEHNR, CDR2 FQNEAQ (reference sequence). CDR3 loop: CASSLVQNSNQPQHF. For the CDR3, the DNA is TGTGCCAGCAGCTTGGTACAGAATAGCAATCAGCCCCAGCATTTT.